Shown below are 18 T cell receptor beta chains from a single sample sequenced in a study of T-cell memory formation after mild COVID-19. Each CDR3 protein is one row after TCRdb ran MiXCR on the 5' RACE reads. The sample carries approximately 300,000 distinct CDR3 sequences, 15% recorded once. The sequencing input was PBMCs or a T cell subset sorted from them (not recorded which). Receptor source: a man between 18 and 29 years old who had mild COVID-19 (a few samples of this study predate the infection). Cell type and time point are not known.

Ten or more counts support this clonotype. The chain links TRBV4-3 to TRBJ2-2; TRBD1 matches at 9 bases. Germline lookup yields CDR1 LGHNA and CDR2 YSLEER. V lost 4 bases, J lost 2 bases, and 8 bases stayed unmatched. This CDR3 is built from 17 residues. CDR3 sequence: CASSLQQGARNTGELFF. The CDR3 nucleotides read TGCGCCAGCAGCCTCCAACAGGGGGCCCGAAACACCGGGGAGCTGTTTTTT.

This clonotype was detected ten times or more. The rearrangement links TRBV6-5 to TRBJ2-3; D not certain. The germline V gene has CDR1 MNHEY and CDR2 SVGAGI. This CDR3 contains 11 residues. Trimming took off 6 bases at V and 5 bases at J, with 6 bases between the two ends. Here the CDR3 DNA reads TGTGCCAGCAGAGGCGGAGATACGCAGTATTTT. It is translated as CASRGGDTQYF.

This clonotype was observed many times. The rearrangement uses TRBV5-1 and TRBJ2-1, with TRBD1 matching 7 bases. Germline V gene lookup returns CDR1 SGHRS and CDR2 YFSETQ. Unmatched junction bases numbered 6, after V lost 4 bases and J lost 8 bases. CDR3 length equals 13 residues. The CDR3 spells CASSTNRGHEQFF. The CDR3 nucleotides are TGCGCCAGCAGCACAAACAGGGGCCATGAGCAGTTCTTC.

This clonotype was seen repeatedly, ten times or more. V is TRBV20-1 and J is TRBJ2-7, with D possibly matching TRBD1 (6 bases). Trimming took 6 bases from V and 0 from J, leaving 15 bases between them. The CDR3 covers 14 residues. CDR1 and CDR2 (germline): DFQATT, SNEGSKA (reference sequence). The CDR3 sequence is CSAYLQGSSYEQYF. CDR3 in DNA: TGCAGTGCCTATCTCCAGGGGAGCTCCTACGAGCAGTACTTC.

This clonotype has more than one count but fewer than ten. This chain links TRBV7-2 with TRBJ2-3, with TRBD2 as a possible D gene (6 bases). The CDR3 is made up of 14 amino acids. Germline CDR1 and CDR2: SGHTA and FQGNSA. V lost 6 bases, J lost 0 bases, and 10 bases lay in between. The CDR3 loop reads CASREGLSTDTQYF. The CDR3 DNA sequence: TGTGCCAGCAGGGAGGGACTCAGCACAGATACGCAGTATTTT. The variable domain in full, completed from reference TRBV7-2 and TRBJ2-3, reads GAGVSQSPSNKVTEKGKDVELRCDPISGHTALYWYRQSLGQGLEFLIYFQGNSAPDKSGLPSDRFSAERTGGSVSTLTIQRTQQEDSAVYLCASREGLSTDTQYFGPGTRLTVL.

J is TRBJ1-6 and V is TRBV4-3; D perhaps matches TRBD1 (6 bases). The CDR3 has 13 amino acids. The V end lost 3 bases, the J end lost 10 bases, and 10 bases lay between the germline ends. In germline, CDR1 is LGHNA, CDR2 YSLEER. For the CDR3, the DNA is TGCGCCAGCAGCCAGCTACAGGGATCACCCCTCCACTTT. Translation gives CASSQLQGSPLHF.

The chain uses TRBV29-1 and TRBJ1-1; D not resolved. Trimming shortened V by 7 bases and J by 8 bases, and 14 bases separated the two germline ends. Germline lookup yields CDR1 SQVTM and CDR2 ANQGSEA. The CDR3 is made up of 11 amino acids. In nucleotides, the CDR3 is TGCAGCGCCTATAGGCGTAACGAAGCTTTCTTT. Translated: CSAYRRNEAFF.

The genes are TRBV3-2 and TRBJ2-5. TRBV3-2 corresponds to a pseudogene. The CDR3 contains 16 residues. CDR3 nucleotides: TGTGCCAGCAGCCAAGATCACGGGGTTGTGGAAGAGACCCAGTACTTC. Protein: CASSQDHGVVEETQYF.

The chain employs TRBV20-1 and TRBJ2-1, with TRBD2 identical over 13 bases. From germline, CDR1 is DFQATT and CDR2 SNEGSKA (reference sequence). J was trimmed by 7 bases and V by 0 bases; bases with no gene match: 9. The CDR3 is 17 amino acids. The CDR3 DNA reads as TGCAGTGCTAGAGAGACTTTGACTAGCGGGGGGAAGAATGAGCAGTTCTTC. Amino acid sequence: CSARETLTSGGKNEQFF.

In its sample, this clonotype was seen a few times. The rearrangement joins TRBV15 to TRBJ2-5; D is possibly TRBD2 (5 bases). Deletions cut 4 bases from V and 5 bases from J, with 20 bases between. Germline CDR1 LNHNV, CDR2 YYDKDF (reference sequence). CDR3 length equals 16 residues. CDR3 bases: TGTGCCACCAGCACCTTCGAATCGGCTAGCCCTGAGACCCAGTACTTC. This translates into CATSTFESASPETQYF.

There are a few counts of this clonotype. V usage is TRBV12-3 or TRBV12-4 and J usage is TRBJ2-7; TRBD1 matches at 11 bases. After removal of 6 bases from V and 5 bases from J, the junction contained 3 bases not matched to a gene. This CDR3 has 13 residues. The DNA of the CDR3 is TGTGCCAGCAGACGGACAGGGGGCCACGAGCAGTACTTC. Its protein product is CASRRTGGHEQYF.

In this sample, this clonotype turned up a few times. The chain has TRBV29-1 and TRBJ2-1; tentative D call: TRBD1 (6 bases). Germline CDR1 and CDR2: SQVTM and ANQGSEA. Trimming took off 7 bases at V and 0 bases at J, with 16 bases between the two ends. This CDR3 contains 15 residues. As DNA, the CDR3 is TGCAGCGCCCGGGACAACCCAAGCTCCTACAATGAGCAGTTCTTC. Amino acid sequence: CSARDNPSSYNEQFF.

The table lists this clonotype with a few counts. The V gene is TRBV9, the J gene TRBJ2-7, with D perhaps matching TRBD1 (6 bases). CDR1 is SGDLS and CDR2 is YYNGEE in the germline V gene. Trimming cost V 0 bases and J 4 bases, with 14 bases left between them. The CDR3 sequence is 15 residues long. This CDR3 reads CASSVEGQLRYEQYV. For the CDR3, the DNA is TGTGCCAGCAGCGTAGAAGGACAGTTGCGTTACGAGCAGTACGTC.

There are a few counts of this clonotype. This chain connects TRBV6-5 to TRBJ1-1; D remains ambiguous. V lost 7 bases to trimming and J lost 3 bases, with 9 bases between them. Germline assignment: CDR1 MNHEY and CDR2 SVGAGI. The CDR3 runs to 12 residues. The CDR3 loop reads CASKGSDTEAFF. The CDR3 DNA sequence: TGTGCCAGCAAAGGGTCGGACACTGAAGCTTTCTTT.

This clonotype was recorded at least ten times. The gene calls are TRBV2 and TRBJ2-3; 8 bases match TRBD1. From germline, CDR1 is SNHLY and CDR2 FYNNEI. The CDR3 contains 15 residues. The junction had 6 bases not matched to a gene; V was cut back by 6 bases and J by 1 base. The CDR3 DNA reads TGTGCCAGCAGCGGAGGACAGGGAGGCACAGATACGCAGTATTTT. The encoded protein is CASSGGQGGTDTQYF.

The genes are TRBV12-5 and TRBJ2-1; 7 bases align to TRBD1. The trim removed 1 base at V and 3 bases at J, leaving 3 bases unmatched. CDR3 length: 15 residues. Germline lookup yields CDR1 LGHNT and CDR2 FRNRAP. CDR3 loop: CASGLGQGNYNEQFF. DNA of the CDR3: TGTGCTAGTGGTTTGGGACAGGGAAACTACAATGAGCAGTTCTTC.

The rearrangement links TRBV28 to TRBJ1-1, with D perhaps TRBD1 (5 bases). Germline V CDR1 and CDR2: MDHEN, SYDVKM. V was pared by 7 bases and J by 4 bases, with 16 bases between. CDR3 length: 14 residues. The CDR3 DNA is TGTGCCAGCACCCCGGGAGGGGCTTTCACTGAAGCTTTCTTT. Translation: CASTPGGAFTEAFF.

This chain links TRBV20-1 with TRBJ1-1, with a weak D call TRBD1 (5 bases). Trimming left V 5 bases short and J 0 bases short, with 10 bases between. Germline values: CDR1 DFQATT, CDR2 SNEGSKA (reference sequence). This CDR3 has 13 residues. CDR3 region: CSALGRMNTEAFF. CDR3 in DNA: TGCAGTGCTCTGGGACGTATGAACACTGAAGCTTTCTTT.